These 14 T cell receptor beta chains share one sample of origin, sequenced in a study of T cell responses to AZD1222 COVID-19 vaccine. Sequencing was performed with immunoSEQ multiplex PCR; in TCRdb, only in-frame clones are kept and a portion is missing. The data show about 100,000 clones, more than 75% seen once. The starting material was peripheral blood, obtained on day 0 of MenACWY control vaccination. All receptors come from an adult in good health.

The rearrangement links TRBV18 to TRBJ2-7; D not resolved. V gave up 4 bases and J gave up 5 bases, with 12 bases separating them. The CDR3 has 13 amino acids. Germline-derived CDR1 and CDR2 are KGHSH and LQKENI. The CDR3 region is CASSQLTGDEQYF. The CDR3 DNA follows: TGTGCCAGCTCACAACTGACGGGTGACGAGCAGTACTTC.

The chain has TRBV7-2 and TRBJ2-2; D is possibly TRBD1 or TRBD2 (6 bases each). This CDR3 is built from 15 residues. Germline V gene data show CDR1 as SGHTA and CDR2 as FQGNSA. V dropped 2 bases and J dropped 0 bases, with 7 bases sitting between them. As DNA, the CDR3 is TGTGCCAGCAGCTTAAGGGGGGCGAACACCGGGGAGCTGTTTTTT. Its translation: CASSLRGANTGELFF.

V and J are TRBV7-3 and TRBJ2-5; no definite D call. The germline V and J ends were trimmed by 3 bases and 2 bases, with 7 bases remaining between them. The germline V gene has CDR1 SGHTA and CDR2 FQGTGA. The CDR3 extends over 13 amino acids. The CDR3 loop is CASSFGTQETQYF. Written as DNA, the CDR3 is TGTGCCAGCAGCTTCGGCACGCAAGAGACCCAGTACTTC.

CDR3 amino acids: CASSLGFYNEQFF. The DNA for the CDR3 is TGTGCCAGCAGTTTAGGGTTCTACAATGAGCAGTTCTTC. The chain combines TRBV27 with TRBJ2-1; unclear D gene. This CDR3 is 13 amino acids long. V lost 2 bases, J lost 3 bases, and 5 bases lay in between. CDR1 MNHEY and CDR2 SMNVEV come from the germline V gene (reference sequence).

The chain is built from TRBV7-2 and TRBJ1-4, with TRBD1 matching 9 bases. The J segment lost 8 bases and the V segment lost 2 bases, leaving 6 bases of the junction unmatched. Germline CDR1 reads SGHTA; CDR2 reads FQGNSA. The CDR3 is 15 amino acids. The CDR3: CASSLPTGGDEKLFF. The CDR3 DNA follows: TGTGCCAGCAGCTTACCAACAGGGGGCGACGAAAAACTGTTTTTT.

V usage is TRBV28 and J usage is TRBJ2-5; 7 bases match TRBD1. Germline lookup yields CDR1 MDHEN and CDR2 SYDVKM. Trimming took 3 bases from V and 5 from J; bases not matched to a gene: 3. The CDR3 consists of 13 residues. CDR3 DNA: TGTGCCAGCAGTTTTAAACAGGGGGAGACCCAGTACTTC. Residues: CASSFKQGETQYF.

This chain connects TRBV7-9 to TRBJ1-2, with TRBD1 as a possible D gene (5 bases). The V end was cut by 8 bases, the J end by 4 bases, with 20 bases between. The germline V gene encodes CDR1 SEHNR and CDR2 FQNEAQ (reference sequence). There are 15 residues in the CDR3. The CDR3, as DNA: TGTGCCAGCCGGGGGAGGGGCAGGGAATTCTATGGCTACACCTTC. As protein: CASRGRGREFYGYTF. Looking up the rest from reference TRBV7-9 and TRBJ1-2 gives the full variable domain: DTGVSQNPRHKITKRGQNVTFRCDPISEHNRLYWYRQTLGQGPEFLTYFQNEAQLEKSRLLSDRFSAERPKGSFSTLEIQRTEQGDSAMYLCASRGRGREFYGYTFGSGTRLTVV.

This chain connects TRBV6-5 to TRBJ2-7; either TRBD1 or TRBD2 may supply D (5 bases each). Trimming pared 2 bases from V and 2 bases from J, leaving 13 bases between. The germline V gene encodes CDR1 MNHEY and CDR2 SVGAGI. This CDR3 region has 15 residues. The CDR3 sequence is CASSYRRDGTYEQYF. The CDR3 region has the DNA TGTGCCAGCAGTTACCGTAGGGACGGAACCTACGAGCAGTACTTC.

The chain recombines TRBV5-4 with TRBJ2-1; the D gene is possibly TRBD2 (6 bases). Germline CDR1 reads SGHNT; CDR2 reads YYREEE (reference sequence). Trimming pared 4 bases from V and 3 bases from J, leaving 14 bases between. CDR3 length equals 15 residues. The CDR3 DNA is TGTGCCAGCAGCCTACTCGCGGGGAACTACAATGAGCAGTTCTTC. Residues: CASSLLAGNYNEQFF. The full variable domain, completed using reference TRBV5-4 and TRBJ2-1, is ETGVTQSPTHLIKTRGQQVTLRCSSQSGHNTVSWYQQALGQGPQFIFQYYREEENGRGNFPPRFSGLQFPNYSSELNVNALELDDSALYLCASSLLAGNYNEQFFGPGTRLTVL.

The V call is TRBV27, the J call TRBJ1-5; 7 bases fit TRBD1. The CDR3 is made up of 14 amino acids. CDR1 is MNHEY, CDR2 SMNVEV, per germline (reference sequence). Trimming took 5 bases from V and 7 from J; bases not matched to a gene: 8. CDR3 sequence reads: CASSPSTGMQPQHF. DNA of the CDR3: TGTGCCAGCAGTCCTTCGACAGGGATGCAGCCCCAGCATTTT.

The V and J genes are TRBV24-1 and TRBJ2-7, with 8 bases identical to TRBD1. Trimming at V came to 4 bases and at J to 5 bases, leaving 6 bases not matched to a gene. Per the germline V gene, CDR1 is KGHDR and CDR2 is SFDVKD. CDR3 length equals 14 residues. As DNA, the CDR3 is TGTGCCACCAGTGAAGGACAGGGTTTCAACGAGCAGTACTTC. Translated, it gives CATSEGQGFNEQYF.

The chain couples TRBV28 to TRBJ2-7; D gene uncertain. The germline V gene has CDR1 MDHEN and CDR2 SYDVKM. Trimming removed 3 bases at V and 2 bases at J, with 8 bases between. The CDR3 runs 13 residues. The CDR3, as DNA: TGTGCCAGCAGTTTCGATGCAGCCTACGAGCAGTACTTC. Translated: CASSFDAAYEQYF.

The chain combines TRBV6-1 with TRBJ2-1; 7 bases agree with TRBD2. The CDR3 loop spans 15 amino acids. The V and J ends lost 2 bases and 3 bases, in that order; junction bases with no gene match: 4. Germline V lookup: CDR1 MNHNS, CDR2 SASEGT. This CDR3 reads CASSESGGVYNEQFF. The CDR3 DNA is TGTGCCAGCAGTGAATCTGGGGGGGTCTACAATGAGCAGTTCTTC.

The V gene is TRBV5-1, the J gene TRBJ2-7; 10 nucleotides match TRBD1. The CDR3 runs 18 residues. The J segment lost 0 bases and the V segment lost 1 base, leaving 10 bases of the junction unmatched. Looked up from germline, CDR1 is SGHRS and CDR2 is YFSETQ. DNA of the CDR3: TGCGCCAGCAGCTTGTTGGGACAGGGGCGATTAGACTCCTACGAGCAGTACTTC. It encodes CASSLLGQGRLDSYEQYF.